This T cell receptor (beta chain) was identified during a study of early T cells in non-severe SARS-CoV-2 infection. Study details: The chains were unpaired, and the sequenced material was bulk RNA from unsorted whole blood. Study-wide points: In VDJdb matching, anti-spike CD8 responses were favored while private and CD4 specificities went missing.

From germline, CDR1 is SQVTM and CDR2 ANQGSEA. Trimming removed 5 bases at V and 0 bases at J, with 9 bases between. The CDR3 has 13 amino acids. This clonotype came up a few times. The target antigen is unknown. Researchers tagged individual cDNA molecules with unique molecular identifiers. A single record per CDR3 protein comes from TCRdb applying MiXCR to the 5' RACE reads. Of 85,000 to 100,000 distinct CDR3 sequences listed, about 11% are singletons. The sequence came from an adult who was a healthcare worker with PCR-confirmed SARS-CoV-2 infection or an uninfected control (not recorded which). Sequenced sample: whole blood. The chain combines TRBV29-1 with TRBJ2-3; perhaps TRBD1 as D (7 bases). In DNA form, the CDR3 reads TGCAGCGTTCAGGGGGGAAGCACAGATACGCAGTATTTT. Protein product: CSVQGGSTDTQYF.